A selection of T cell receptor beta chains follows, all from one sample in a study of Graves' ophthalmopathy and Graves' hyperthyroidism. TCRdb itself ran the multiplex PCR reads through MiXCR, one entry per CDR3 protein. Counted here are about 400,000 distinct CDR3 sequences, 15% occurring once; the ten biggest clones make up roughly 7%. The sequencing sample was made of peripheral blood. These receptors originate from a woman aged 18-30 years with stable Graves' hyperthyroidism. Both conserved end residues are part of each CDR3. A D gene is named only where the DNA matches it firmly. Expanded clones are given a class, and other clones once, few, many or no size at all.

>many|TRBD2|TRBV12-3/TRBV12-4|TRBJ2-5
TGTGCCAGCAGCTTATTACCGACTAGCGGGGGGGCCTTGGCAGAGACCCAGTACTTC
CASSLLPTSGGALAETQYF
>many|NA|TRBV6-2/TRBV6-3|TRBJ2-2
TGTGCCAGCAGTTATAGGGGGTCCGGCACCGGGGAGCTGTTTTTT
CASSYRGSGTGELFF
>many|NA|TRBV9|TRBJ1-1
TGTGCCAGCAGCGCCTCCGTAGCGAGCACTGAAGCTTTCTTT
CASSASVASTEAFF
>few|TRBD1|TRBV11-2|TRBJ2-4
TGTGCCAGCAGCTTAGTTAGGACGGGGACAGGGGGCGTAAACATTAAGTACTTC
CASSLVRTGTGGVNIKYF
>NA|TRBD2|TRBV20-1|TRBJ2-7
TGCAGTGCTAGACCGGCTAGCGGGGGGATCTCCTACGAGCAGTACTTC
CSARPASGGISYEQYF
>NA|NA|TRBV27|TRBJ1-1
TGTGCCAGCAGTTATGCCGGTGAAGCTTTCTTT
CASSYAGEAFF
>NA|NA|TRBV12-3/TRBV12-4|TRBJ2-2
TGTGCCAGCAGTTTTAGAGGGGGACCTAACACCGGGGAGCTGTTTTTT
CASSFRGGPNTGELFF
>many|NA|TRBV24-1|TRBJ1-1
TGTGCCACCAGTGGTTCAACGGACACTGAAGCTTTCTTT
CATSGSTDTEAFF
>many|TRBD1|TRBV29-1|TRBJ2-7
TGCAGCGTTGAAGGGGGACCGGACAGGGGGGCCTACGAGCAGTACTTC
CSVEGGPDRGAYEQYF
>many|TRBD1|TRBV12-3/TRBV12-4|TRBJ1-6
TGTGCCAGCAGGCGAGACAGGGACAATTCACCCCTCCACTTT
CASRRDRDNSPLHF
>many|NA|TRBV19|TRBJ2-7
TGTGCCAGTAGTCCCCGGGTCGCCTACGAGCAGTACTTC
CASSPRVAYEQYF
>many|TRBD2|TRBV15|TRBJ2-2
TGTGCCACCAGCAGAGATCGACTAGCGGGGGTAACCGGGGAGCTGTTTTTT
CATSRDRLAGVTGELFF
>many|NA|TRBV20-1|TRBJ2-4
TGCAGTGCGACCCGGGGGCGAGGTAGCTTTGGCAACATTAAGTACTTC
CSATRGRGSFGNIKYF
>NA|NA|TRBV6-2/TRBV6-3|TRBJ1-2
TGTGCCAGCAGTTACCTCGGGATACGGACTGACACCTTC
CASSYLGIRTDTF
>many|NA|TRBV11-2|TRBJ1-1
TGTGCCAGCAGCTTCGGACATGTGAACACTGAAGCTTTCTTT
CASSFGHVNTEAFF
>many|NA|TRBV25-1|TRBJ1-2
TGTGCCAGCAGTGAATGGGGGGCGCATGGCTACACCTTC
CASSEWGAHGYTF
>NA|TRBD1|TRBV6-1|TRBJ2-7
TGTGCCAGCAGAGGCCCCGGGACAGCCCCCTACGAGCAGTACTTC
CASRGPGTAPYEQYF
>many|TRBD1|TRBV12-3/TRBV12-4|TRBJ1-1
TGTGCCAGCAGCCGACCGGGACAGGTGGGCACTGAAGCTTTCTTT
CASSRPGQVGTEAFF
>many|NA|TRBV7-8|TRBJ1-5
TGTGCCAGCAGCACTATAGGGAGCAATCAGCCCCAGCATTTT
CASSTIGSNQPQHF
>many|NA|TRBV2|TRBJ1-5
TGTGCCAGCAGCCCCAGGGTTCCCGCTCAAGGTCAGCCCCAGCATTTT
CASSPRVPAQGQPQHF
>many|TRBD2|TRBV28|TRBJ2-5
TGTGCCAGCAGTGGAAAGGCACTAGCGGGGCCTCAAGAGACCCAGTACTTC
CASSGKALAGPQETQYF
>many|NA|TRBV11-2|TRBJ2-7
TGTGCCAGCAGCTTCGGAGGGGACGAGCAGTACTTC
CASSFGGDEQYF
>many|NA|TRBV2|TRBJ1-2
TGTGCCAGCAGTAGGTCTAACTATGGCTACACCTTC
CASSRSNYGYTF
>many|NA|TRBV9|TRBJ1-1
TGTGCCAGCAGCGTAGGTGGAGGTGAGGGATCTGAAGCTTTCTTT
CASSVGGGEGSEAFF
>many|TRBD2|TRBV6-5|TRBJ2-2
TGTGCCAGCCGGCGAGGCGGGGGGGCCTACACCGGGGAGCTGTTTTTT
CASRRGGGAYTGELFF
>many|NA|TRBV7-8|TRBJ2-7
TGTGCCAGCAGCTTATCGTGGGACGTTAGCTCCTACGAGCAGTACTTC
CASSLSWDVSSYEQYF
>NA|TRBD2|TRBV30|TRBJ2-3
TGTGCCTGGAGTGTTACTAGCGGGCGCACAGATACGCAGTATTTT
CAWSVTSGRTDTQYF
>many|NA|TRBV7-9|TRBJ1-3
TGTGCCAGCAGTCTCATGGGAAACACCATATATTTT
CASSLMGNTIYF
>many|TRBD1|TRBV24-1|TRBJ2-7
TGTGCCACCAGTGATACGGGACAGGGGTCCCACGAGCAGTACTTC
CATSDTGQGSHEQYF
>many|TRBD1|TRBV5-1|TRBJ1-2
TGCGCCAGCAGTACAGGGGTTAACAACTATGGCTACACCTTC
CASSTGVNNYGYTF
>NA|NA|TRBV18|TRBJ1-6
TGTGCCAGCTCACCAACCGGGTCCAATAATTCACCCCTCCACTTT
CASSPTGSNNSPLHF
>NA|NA|TRBV5-1|TRBJ1-2
TGCGCCAGCGGCCAGGGAATTCGCGGCTACACCTTC
CASGQGIRGYTF
>many|NA|TRBV12-3/TRBV12-4|TRBJ1-2
TGTGCCAGCAGTCAGGGGTGGACGGCCGAGGCCTACACCTTC
CASSQGWTAEAYTF
>NA|NA|TRBV19|TRBJ1-5
TGTGCCAGTAGTAATCAGGACCTTCAGCCCCAGCATTTT
CASSNQDLQPQHF
>NA|NA|TRBV5-1|TRBJ2-7
TGCGCCAGCAGCTTGGACCCCTCGGGTTACGAGCTGTACTTC
CASSLDPSGYELYF
>few|TRBD2|TRBV20-1|TRBJ2-5
TGCAGTGCTAGACGTCTTAGCGGGCGCTTGGAGACCCAGTACTTC
CSARRLSGRLETQYF
>many|NA|TRBV24-1|TRBJ2-5
TGTGCCACCAGTGATTTGTTCGGGCCCCAGTACTTC
CATSDLFGPQYF
>many|NA|TRBV6-5|TRBJ1-6
TGTGCCAGCAGGTACACTGCCGGCGACAGTCACTCACCCCTCCACTTT
CASRYTAGDSHSPLHF
>many|NA|TRBV6-2/TRBV6-3|TRBJ1-2
TGTGCCAGCAGATGGACCCAATCCTATGGCTACACCTTC
CASRWTQSYGYTF
>many|TRBD1|TRBV20-1|TRBJ1-5
TGCAGTGCTAGAGCCCTCCGGGACAGGCCCAATCAGCCCCAGCATTTT
CSARALRDRPNQPQHF
>NA|NA|TRBV5-8|TRBJ1-2
TGTGCCAGCAGCTTAGTCGGGCAGAAAGAGCGTGGCTACACCTTC
CASSLVGQKERGYTF